This T cell receptor (beta chain) was captured in a study of T cell clonality in common variable immunodeficiency. The study, taken as a whole, reports: Common variable immunodeficiency TCR beta sequences reportedly had fewer deletions and N-nucleotide insertions.

This clone came up many times. The antigen remains undetermined. The read comes to an end 3 residues before the CDR3 does, leaving the germline J gene to fill in the end. Diagnosis required reduced IgG, IgA and/or IgM with specific antibody deficiency. The junction had 5 bases not matched to a gene; V was cut back by 4 bases and J by 5 bases. The CDR3 has 14 amino acids. The V gene's germline CDR1 is SEHNR and CDR2 FQNEAQ (reference sequence). Control and CVID samples contributed equal amounts of genomic DNA. The method was immunoSEQ multiplex PCR; TCRdb's version includes in-frame clones alone and lacks a portion of them. Singletons are absent from the sample, which has about 33,000 clones.

The chain uses TRBV7-9 and TRBJ1-1, with 9 bases identical to TRBD1. This TCR was recovered from a human donor with common variable immunodeficiency. Sequenced material: peripheral blood mononuclear cells. This CDR3 is CASSYRQGGTEAFF. The sequenced CDR3 bases are TGTGCCAGCAGCTATCGACAGGGGGGGACTGAA.